The present T cell receptor beta chain was sequenced within a study of cytomegalovirus exposure and HLA in healthy donors. The PCR was carried out with 60 Vbeta primers and 13 Jbeta primers. Profiling relied on immunoSEQ multiplex PCR, and the TCRdb table lists in-frame clones only, not all of them. Among some 150,000 clones listed, around a tenth were seen once. There were likely unrecorded immune exposures, though donors were nominally healthy when sampled. J was trimmed by 0 bases and V by 1 base; bases with no gene match: 11. The CDR3 runs 20 residues. The V gene's germline CDR1 is LGHNA and CDR2 YNFKEQ. General study results and limits: It was reported that TCR beta sequences correctly inferred the HLA-A and HLA-B alleles for most subjects.

For this clone: What it recognizes is unknown.

This sequence joins TRBV4-2 and TRBJ2-2, with 10 positions matching TRBD1. This receptor was obtained from a male donor in good health and CMV-seronegative. Sequencing input: PBMCs. The DNA for the CDR3 is TGTGCCAGCAGCCAAGGAGGGGGACAGGGGATACTTGCGAACACCGGGGAGCTGTTTTTT. Its protein product is CASSQGGGQGILANTGELFF.